This T cell receptor beta chain was recovered during a study of Graves' ophthalmopathy and Graves' hyperthyroidism. Study-level information: Hyperthyroidism is called stable when no ophthalmopathy develops within 18 months of follow-up. General study points: The model's ophthalmopathy progression predictions had just under 71% sensitivity and less than 85% specificity. Built on 13 signatures, a model told ophthalmopathy apart from stable hyperthyroidism with approximately 88% sensitivity and 75% to 82% specificity.

With 7 bases removed from V and 3 bases from J, the gap between germline ends came to 15 bases. Germline assignment: CDR1 MNHEY and CDR2 SVGAGI. The CDR3 covers 14 residues. Scientists amplified the TCR beta CDR3 regions from RNA transcripts. HTBI-primed RT-PCR formed the first round, and a multiplex PCR formed the second. MiXCR, run by TCRdb on the multiplex PCR reads, gives a single entry per CDR3 protein. The table has over a million distinct CDR3 sequences, 35% to 45% seen once; the top ten hold around 10%. Concerning this clonotype itself: Antigen specificity is unknown.

The rearrangement joins TRBV6-5 to TRBJ1-2, with D unresolved. Sequencing was carried out using peripheral blood or thyroid tissue (not recorded which). The TCR sequence derives from an adult man with Graves' hyperthyroidism. Here the CDR3 reads CASKGREEDYGYTF. The CDR3 region has the DNA TGTGCCAGCAAAGGAAGGGAGGAGGACTATGGCTACACCTTC.